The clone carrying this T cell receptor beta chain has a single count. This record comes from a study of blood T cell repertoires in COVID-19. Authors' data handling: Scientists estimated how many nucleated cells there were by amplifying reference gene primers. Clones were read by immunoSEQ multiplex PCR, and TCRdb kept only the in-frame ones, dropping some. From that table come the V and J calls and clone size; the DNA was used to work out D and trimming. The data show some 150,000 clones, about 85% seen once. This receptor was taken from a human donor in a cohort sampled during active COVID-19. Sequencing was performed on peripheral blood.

CDR3 sequence reads: CASRRGQPVDTQYF. DNA of the CDR3: TGTGCCAGCAGACGAGGACAGCCAGTGGATACGCAGTATTTT. The chain combines TRBV2 with TRBJ2-3; tentative D call: TRBD1 (6 bases). CDR1 SNHLY and CDR2 FYNNEI come from the germline V gene. The CDR3 runs to 14 residues. Between the trimmed V and J ends, which lost 6 bases and 6 bases, there was a span of 16 bases.